Listed below are T cell receptor beta chains from one sample, sequenced in a study of T cells in tuberculosis. Generated by immunoSEQ multiplex PCR, the TCRdb table keeps only in-frame clones and is missing some. Of about 33,000 clones in the sample, roughly nine tenths were seen once. Sequenced material: PBMCs, taken at tuberculosis diagnosis. The receptors originated from an adult with tuberculosis. Some clones in this sample may be carry-over from other donors' samples. Each CDR3 is given with its conserved first and last residue. A D gene is named only where the DNA matches it firmly. Rows give clone size only sometimes, using once, few, many, or a class for an expanded clone.

v_call	j_call	clone_size	d_call	cdr3_nt	cdr3_aa
TRBV14	TRBJ2-4	.	TRBD2	TGTGCCAGCAGCCCTAGCGGGGTGAACATTCAGTACTTC	CASSPSGVNIQYF
TRBV19	TRBJ2-7	.	TRBD1	TGTGCCAGTGGACCCGGGACAGGGAGCTCCTACGAGCAGTACTTC	CASGPGTGSSYEQYF
TRBV6-5	TRBJ1-5	.	.	TGTGCCAGCAGTTCTGTGGGGGGTAGGCCCGATCAGCCCCAGCATTTT	CASSSVGGRPDQPQHF
TRBV5-8	TRBJ2-6	.	.	TGTGCCAGCAGCTTGGGACGGAGCTCTGGGGCCAACGTCCTGACTTTC	CASSLGRSSGANVLTF
TRBV20-1	TRBJ1-1	.	.	TGCAGTGCTTGGGCAGGTCAGTCTTTCTTT	CSAWAGQSFF
TRBV27	TRBJ2-3	.	TRBD1	TGTGCCAGCAGTTCCCGGACAGGATCAGATACGCAGTATTTT	CASSSRTGSDTQYF
TRBV6-1	TRBJ2-7	.	TRBD2	TGTGCCAGTCGGGGGCCGCGGGGGGACTCCTACGAGCAGTACTTC	CASRGPRGDSYEQYF
TRBV7-8	TRBJ1-5	.	.	TGTGCCAGCAGCCGCCAGGGACTTTATCAGCCCCAGCATTTT	CASSRQGLYQPQHF
TRBV5-1	TRBJ2-2	once	.	TGCGCCAGCAGCTCCGGACAGGGAGGGGGAACGAACACCGGGGAGCTGTTTTTT	CASSSGQGGGTNTGELFF
TRBV27	TRBJ1-2	.	TRBD1	TGTGCCAGCAGTTTTGGGACAGGGGATGGCTACACCTTC	CASSFGTGDGYTF
TRBV19	TRBJ2-2	.	.	TGTGCCAGTATCTCCCCTGACAGGTACACCGGGGAGCTGTTTTTT	CASISPDRYTGELFF
TRBV7-2	TRBJ2-7	.	TRBD2	TGTGCCAGCAGCTATAGCGGGGGGGTTTACGAGCAGTACTTC	CASSYSGGVYEQYF
TRBV14	TRBJ1-6	.	TRBD1	TGTGCCAGCAGACTAAAGGGGACAGAAAATTCACCCCTCCACTTT	CASRLKGTENSPLHF
TRBV29-1	TRBJ1-2	.	.	TGCAGCGCCTGGACAGCTAACTATGGCTACACCTTC	CSAWTANYGYTF
TRBV5-1	TRBJ2-1	.	TRBD2	TGCGCCAGCAGCCCGCTTGGAGGGACTAGCAAATGGTCCTACAATGAGCAGTTCTTC	CASSPLGGTSKWSYNEQFF
TRBV7-9	TRBJ1-6	.	.	TGTGCCAGCAGCTTCCCATCTTCACCCCTCCACTTT	CASSFPSSPLHF
TRBV19	TRBJ2-7	.	TRBD2	TGTGCCAGTAGTATATCCGCAGCGGGGGGGTCCTACGAGCAGTACTTC	CASSISAAGGSYEQYF
TRBV7-3	TRBJ2-1	.	.	TGTGCCAGCAGCCTGGACAGATACAATGAGCAGTTCTTC	CASSLDRYNEQFF
TRBV19	TRBJ1-6	.	.	TGTGCCACCGCCGCGGGCAGGCTTAATTCACCCCTCCACTTT	CATAAGRLNSPLHF
TRBV19	TRBJ2-7	.	TRBD1	TGTGCCAGTAGTATAAGGGGGCCTCACTACGAGCAGTACTTC	CASSIRGPHYEQYF
TRBV5-1	TRBJ1-1	.	.	TGCGCCAGCAGCTTGGCACAGGGTGGCACTGAAGCTTTCTTT	CASSLAQGGTEAFF
TRBV7-9	TRBJ2-3	.	TRBD1	TGTGCCAGCAGCTCCTGGGGAGGGACAGGGGGGTTCACAGATACGCAGTATTTT	CASSSWGGTGGFTDTQYF
TRBV15	TRBJ2-3	.	.	TGTGCCACCAGCAGAGAGCGGCCGGCGGGGGCTAGCACAGATACGCAGTATTTT	CATSRERPAGASTDTQYF
TRBV19	TRBJ1-5	.	TRBD1	TGTGCCAGTAGTATAACAGGGGAAAAGCCCCAGCATTTT	CASSITGEKPQHF
TRBV9	TRBJ2-1	.	.	TGTGCCAGCAGCGTAGGGCTAGTGGTTGACAATGAGCAGTTCTTC	CASSVGLVVDNEQFF